The rows below give T cell receptor beta chains drawn from one sample of a study of human T cells and chemical hapten exposure. One entry per CDR3 protein, called by TCRdb with MiXCR from the RACE reads. This table holds some 50,000 distinct CDR3 sequences, approximately 8.6% found once. The sequencing here drew on whole blood, taken in connection with sensitization to the hapten diphenylcyclopropenone (DPC). These receptors came from a middle-aged woman with alopecia areata. Some clones in this sample may be carry-over from other donors' samples. CDR3s include the opening cysteine and the closing phenylalanine or tryptophan. Each record gives: D gene, V gene, J gene, clone size, CDR3 DNA, CDR3 protein. D genes are given only for firm matches. Some rows have no size entry. The others give once, few or many, or a class for an expanded clone.

>TRBD2|TRBV4-2|TRBJ2-7|many
TGTGCCAGCAGCCAAGGAGCGGGGGTCGATTACGAGCAGTACTTC
CASSQGAGVDYEQYF
>-|TRBV7-3|TRBJ1-5|many
TGTGCCAGCAGCCGGGTGGGGGGCCAGCCCCAGCATTTT
CASSRVGGQPQHF
>-|TRBV27|TRBJ2-3|many
TGTGCCAGCAAGATCTGGGCCAGCACAGATACGCAGTATTTT
CASKIWASTDTQYF
>TRBD1|TRBV19|TRBJ1-5|many
TGTGCCAGTAGTGCGGACAGGGGCGGAAATCAGCCCCAGCATTTT
CASSADRGGNQPQHF
>TRBD2|TRBV5-5|TRBJ2-3|few
TGTGCCAGCAGCTTCACTAGCGGAGGCACAGATACGCAGTATTTT
CASSFTSGGTDTQYF
>TRBD1|TRBV6-6|TRBJ2-6|few
TGTGCCAGCAGACAAACAGGGGGCGCTGGGGCCAACGTCCTGACTTTC
CASRQTGGAGANVLTF
>-|TRBV11-3|TRBJ2-3|-
TGTGCCAGCAGCTTAGGTTCGGGTCGATCGGCAGATACGCAGTATTTT
CASSLGSGRSADTQYF
>-|TRBV5-6|TRBJ1-5|-
TGTGCCAGCAGCTGGGGTCCTGGTGAGCCCCAGCATTTT
CASSWGPGEPQHF
>-|TRBV7-8|TRBJ1-1|many
TGTGCCAGCAGCTTAGCGCCCTCCAAAGCTTTCTTT
CASSLAPSKAFF
>-|TRBV6-1|TRBJ2-5|-
TGTGCCAGCAGTGAAGGGCTGAGCGATCAAGAGACCCAGTACTTC
CASSEGLSDQETQYF
>-|TRBV7-9|TRBJ1-1|few
TGTGCCAGCAGCTTAGCTTTGGGGGAAGCTTTCTTT
CASSLALGEAFF
>TRBD1|TRBV4-2|TRBJ1-2|few
TGTGCCAGCAGCCAAGATCTACCGGGACAGCTTAACTATGGCTACACCTTC
CASSQDLPGQLNYGYTF
>-|TRBV20-1|TRBJ1-3|many
TGCAGTGCTGTGGGACCTTCTGGAAACACCATATATTTT
CSAVGPSGNTIYF
>TRBD1|TRBV2|TRBJ1-5|few
TGTGCCAGCACCACGGACAGGACTGATCAGCCCCAGCATTTT
CASTTDRTDQPQHF
>-|TRBV7-9|TRBJ2-7|few
TGTGCCAGCAGCTTAGCCGATTGGGGGCGGGACGAGCAGTACTTC
CASSLADWGRDEQYF
>-|TRBV4-2|TRBJ1-1|-
TGTGCCAGCAGCCAAGATAAAGGAGGGGTCACTGAAGCTTTCTTT
CASSQDKGGVTEAFF
>TRBD2|TRBV4-1|TRBJ2-2|-
TGCGCCAGCAGCCAAGATGCGCTAGCGGGTCGGAGCCGGGAGCTGTTTTTT
CASSQDALAGRSRELFF
>-|TRBV12-3/TRBV12-4|TRBJ2-2|few
TGTGCCAGCAGTTTGTTCGGGGACAACACCGGGGAGCTGTTTTTT
CASSLFGDNTGELFF
>-|TRBV6-1|TRBJ1-1|few
TGTGCCAGCAGTCCGGCCCAATGGTCTGAAGCTTTCTTT
CASSPAQWSEAFF
>-|TRBV6-1|TRBJ1-5|many
TGTGCCAGCCCCGATGGGGCAGGGAGGTTGCAGCCCCAGCATTTT
CASPDGAGRLQPQHF
>TRBD1|TRBV7-9|TRBJ1-5|-
TGTGCCAGCAGCTATGGGACAGGAGGTCAGCCCCAGCATTTT
CASSYGTGGQPQHF
>TRBD1|TRBV7-6|TRBJ1-1|many
TGTGCCAGCAGCTTCCGGACAGGGAACACTGAAGCTTTCTTT
CASSFRTGNTEAFF
>TRBD1|TRBV6-4|TRBJ2-3|many
TGTGCCAGCAGTGACTTTACGACAGGGGGGGCGAATACGCAGTATTTT
CASSDFTTGGANTQYF
>-|TRBV7-9|TRBJ2-1|few
TGTGCCAGCACCGTTTTGCTGTCCTCCTACAATGAGCAGTTCTTC
CASTVLLSSYNEQFF
>-|TRBV9|TRBJ2-1|many
TGTGCCAGCAGCCCAGGCAACAATGAGCAGTTCTTC
CASSPGNNEQFF